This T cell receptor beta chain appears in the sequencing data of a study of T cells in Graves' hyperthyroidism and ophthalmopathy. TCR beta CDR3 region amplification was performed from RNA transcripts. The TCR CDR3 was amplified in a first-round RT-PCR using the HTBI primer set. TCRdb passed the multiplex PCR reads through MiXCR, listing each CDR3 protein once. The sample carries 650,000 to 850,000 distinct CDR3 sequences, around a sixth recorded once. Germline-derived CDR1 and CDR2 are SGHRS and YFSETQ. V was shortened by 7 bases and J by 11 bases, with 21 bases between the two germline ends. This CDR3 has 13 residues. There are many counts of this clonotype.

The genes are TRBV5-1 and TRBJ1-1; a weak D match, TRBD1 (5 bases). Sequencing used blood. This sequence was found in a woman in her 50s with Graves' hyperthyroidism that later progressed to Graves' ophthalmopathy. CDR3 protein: CASGESGSVGAFF. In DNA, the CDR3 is TGCGCCAGCGGAGAATCAGGGTCGGTTGGGGCTTTCTTT.